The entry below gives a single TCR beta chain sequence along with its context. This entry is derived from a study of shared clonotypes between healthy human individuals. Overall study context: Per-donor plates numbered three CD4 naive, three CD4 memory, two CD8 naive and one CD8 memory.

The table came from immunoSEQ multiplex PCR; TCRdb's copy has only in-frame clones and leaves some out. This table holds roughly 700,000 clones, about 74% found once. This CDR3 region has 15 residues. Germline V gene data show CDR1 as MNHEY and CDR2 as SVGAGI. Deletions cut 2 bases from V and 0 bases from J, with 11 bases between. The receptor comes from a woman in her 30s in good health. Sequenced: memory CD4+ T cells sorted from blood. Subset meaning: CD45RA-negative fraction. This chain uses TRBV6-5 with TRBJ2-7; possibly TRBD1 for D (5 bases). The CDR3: CASSYDSAVSYEQYF. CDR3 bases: TGTGCCAGCAGTTACGACAGTGCCGTCTCCTACGAGCAGTACTTC.